What follows describes a single T cell receptor (beta chain). This entry belongs to a study of blood T cell repertoires in COVID-19. Study summary: The United States, Italy and Spain were the sources of the acute and convalescent COVID-19 samples.

Participants were aged about 18 to 90 years from more than 20 US areas. This CDR3 has 19 residues. CDR1 is LGHDT, CDR2 YNNKEL, per germline (reference sequence). J was trimmed by 2 bases and V by 0 bases; bases with no gene match: 14. Profiling relied on immunoSEQ multiplex PCR, and the TCRdb table lists in-frame clones only, not all of them. Of some 260,000 clones detected, approximately 90% appear once; the ten largest clones hold nearly 6.5%. The rearrangement links TRBV3-1 (or the pseudogene TRBV3-2) to TRBJ2-3, with 7 bases that match TRBD2. This TCR was recovered from a woman in her twenties or thirties with acute COVID-19. The sequenced sample consisted of PBMCs or T cells enriched from blood (not recorded which). CDR3 DNA sequence: TGTGCCAGCAGCCAAGATCTGGGGTTGGGGGGGATGATCACAGATACGCAGTATTTT. It translates to CASSQDLGLGGMITDTQYF.